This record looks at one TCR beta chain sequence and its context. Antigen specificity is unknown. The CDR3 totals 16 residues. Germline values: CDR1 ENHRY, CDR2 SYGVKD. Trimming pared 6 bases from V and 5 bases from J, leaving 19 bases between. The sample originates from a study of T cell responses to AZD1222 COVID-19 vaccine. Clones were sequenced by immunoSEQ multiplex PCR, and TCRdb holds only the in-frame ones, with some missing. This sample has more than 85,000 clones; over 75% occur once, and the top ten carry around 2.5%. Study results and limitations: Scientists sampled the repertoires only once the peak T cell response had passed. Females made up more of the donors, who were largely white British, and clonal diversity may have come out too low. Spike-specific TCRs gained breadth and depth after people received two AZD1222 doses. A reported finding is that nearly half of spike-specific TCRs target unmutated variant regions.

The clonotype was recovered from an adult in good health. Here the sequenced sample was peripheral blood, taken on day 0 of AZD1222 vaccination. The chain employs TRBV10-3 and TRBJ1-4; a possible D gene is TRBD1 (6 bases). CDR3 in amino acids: CAISRNEGDTNEKLFF. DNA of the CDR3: TGTGCCATCAGCCGGAATGAGGGGGACACCAATGAAAAACTGTTTTTT.